This is a list of T cell receptor beta chains from one sample in a study of T cells in Graves' hyperthyroidism and ophthalmopathy. TCRdb called the multiplex PCR reads again in MiXCR, with one record for every CDR3 protein. The profile shows about 610,000 distinct CDR3 sequences, about 43% of them singletons. The sequenced sample consisted of peripheral blood or thyroid tissue (not recorded which). The receptors were sampled from a woman younger than 30 with Graves' hyperthyroidism. CDR3s include the opening cysteine and the closing phenylalanine or tryptophan. The D gene is left open where the match is weak. Only some rows state a clone size, as once, few, many or a class for expanded clones.

V gene	D gene	J gene	clone size	CDR3 DNA	CDR3 protein
TRBV7-9	NA	TRBJ1-6	few	TGTGCCAGCAGGTCCGACAGCTCCCATAATTCACCCCTCCACTTT	CASRSDSSHNSPLHF
TRBV20-1	NA	TRBJ1-5	NA	TGCAGTGCTAGTGGTTTCGGGCAGGACAATCAGCCCCAGCATTTT	CSASGFGQDNQPQHF
TRBV18	TRBD1	TRBJ2-7	few	TGTGCCAGCTCGCCGGGACAGGGGAACGAGCAGTACTTC	CASSPGQGNEQYF
TRBV29-1	NA	TRBJ1-2	many	TGCAGCGTGGCTGGACAAGGGCCATATGGCTACACCTTC	CSVAGQGPYGYTF
TRBV2	TRBD2	TRBJ2-7	NA	TGTGCCAGCCGTGAGCGGGAGGGTGGGTACGAGCAGTACTTC	CASREREGGYEQYF
TRBV6-5	NA	TRBJ1-1	many	TGTGCCAGCAGTTACAGCCAGACATACACTGAAGCTTTCTTT	CASSYSQTYTEAFF
TRBV20-1	NA	TRBJ1-5	many	TGCAGTGCTAGTATCGGACAGATCAATCAGCCCCAGCATTTT	CSASIGQINQPQHF
TRBV2	TRBD2	TRBJ2-3	NA	TGTGCCAGCAGAGGAGCGGGAGGGGCCACAGATACGCAGTATTTT	CASRGAGGATDTQYF
TRBV24-1	NA	TRBJ2-5	NA	TGTGCCACCAGTAGCGGAGGGGGCCTTGAGACCCAGTACTTC	CATSSGGGLETQYF
TRBV7-2	NA	TRBJ1-5	NA	TGTACCAGCAGCGAACGTGGAGGGCCCCAGCATTTT	CTSSERGGPQHF
TRBV3-1	TRBD2	TRBJ2-5	many	TGTGCCAGCAGCCAAGTCAAGCGGGAGCCTCAAGAGACCCAGTACTTC	CASSQVKREPQETQYF
TRBV4-2	TRBD1	TRBJ2-7	NA	TGTGCCAGCAGCCACGGGACAGGGGCTACCGCCTACGAGCAGCACTTC	CASSHGTGATAYEQHF
TRBV5-1	NA	TRBJ2-7	many	TGCGCCAGCAGCTTGGCCGTTACGGACGAGCAGTACTTC	CASSLAVTDEQYF